The 4 T cell receptor beta chains below all came from one sample that was sequenced in a study of siplizumab effects on memory and regulatory T cells. Produced via immunoSEQ multiplex PCR; TCRdb's table is partial and in-frame only. Of around 100,000 clones in the sample, about 95% were seen once. The sequencing input was non-Treg CD4+ T cells sorted from blood. These receptors came from a human donor in good health.

The DNA for the CDR3 is TGTGCCAGCAGCTTAAAGCCCGAAGAGACCCAGTACTTC. Translating gives CASSLKPEETQYF. The chain has TRBV7-3 and TRBJ2-5, with D unresolved. V lost 1 base and J 3 bases, leaving 6 bases between the germline ends. From germline, CDR1 is SGHTA and CDR2 FQGTGA. The CDR3 runs to 13 residues.

The chain combines TRBV28 with TRBJ2-5; 7 bases fit TRBD1. Losses at the gene ends were 10 bases for V and 5 bases for J; bases not matched to a gene: 19. Germline lookup yields CDR1 MDHEN and CDR2 SYDVKM. The CDR3 has 16 amino acids. The CDR3 region is CATSDRAKGRLETQYF. The CDR3 bases are TGTGCCACCTCAGACAGGGCGAAGGGAAGACTTGAGACCCAGTACTTC.

The count of this clone is one. The V call is TRBV25-1, the J call TRBJ2-7; 10 nucleotides align to TRBD1. Germline trimming cut 5 bases from V and 3 bases from J; bases unmatched to any gene: 1. The CDR3 spans 13 residues. CDR1 is MGHDK and CDR2 is SYGVNS in the germline V gene. CDR3 DNA: TGTGCCAGCAGTCGGACAGGGGGCTACGAGCAGTACTTC. Translation gives CASSRTGGYEQYF.

Details on this clone: At one end the junction does not follow the germline gene, possibly because of a read error. CDR3 amino acids: CASRGGRVCF. CDR3 sequence (DNA): TGTGCCAGCAGGGGTGGGCGGGTTTGCTTC. This chain joins TRBV27 and TRBJ2-4; possible D gene TRBD2, 5 bases. Germline-derived CDR1 and CDR2 are MNHEY and SMNVEV (reference sequence). This CDR3 is built from 10 residues.